This T cell receptor beta chain originates from a study of shared clonotypes between healthy human individuals. Authors' methods: There were no quality scores in the junction-only immunoSEQ sequences, so filtering differed. This table comes from immunoSEQ multiplex PCR, and its TCRdb copy is limited to in-frame clones, with some not included. V, J and clone size were drawn from that table, and D and trimming were deduced from the DNA. The table lists some 500,000 clones, around 79% of them singletons. There were no recent acute infections or vaccinations among the donors, who were healthy HIV-negative adults. All donors were Caucasian adults living in Nashville, Tennessee. With unsorted samples, genomic DNA was obtained from about 90 million PBMCs. V was trimmed by 6 bases and J by 2 bases, leaving 16 bases between them. The CDR3 runs to 15 residues. The germline V gene encodes CDR1 LNHDA and CDR2 SQIVND (reference sequence).

The sequenced sample consisted of PBMCs. The chain uses TRBV19 and TRBJ1-1; perhaps TRBD1 as D (6 bases). The sequence was obtained from a woman between 35 and 50 years old in good health. Some clones in this sample may be carry-over from other donors' samples. The CDR3 is CASSLSGDINTEAFF. The CDR3 DNA is TGTGCCAGTAGCCTCAGCGGGGACATAAACACTGAAGCTTTCTTT. Full variable domain (rest looked up from reference TRBV19 and TRBJ1-1): DGGITQSPKYLFRKEGQNVTLSCEQNLNHDAMYWYRQDPGQGLRLIYYSQIVNDFQKGDIAEGYSVSREKKESFPLTVTSAQKNPTAFYLCASSLSGDINTEAFFGQGTRLTVV.